This passage covers 10 T cell receptor beta chains from one sample sequenced in a study of cytomegalovirus exposure and HLA in healthy donors. The PCR had 60 Vbeta and 13 Jbeta primers. Data came from immunoSEQ multiplex PCR; TCRdb stores just in-frame clones and leaves some out. Of around 150,000 clones in the sample, 60% to 85% were seen once. The source material was PBMCs. Source of these receptors: a female donor in good health and CMV-seropositive.

This chain connects TRBV2 to TRBJ1-2; 7 nucleotides agree with TRBD1. Germline assignment: CDR1 SNHLY and CDR2 FYNNEI. Trimming removed 2 bases from V and 7 bases from J; junction bases left unmatched: 4. The CDR3 spans 13 residues. For the CDR3, the DNA is TGTGCCAGCAGTGAACCGGCAGGGGGTGGCTACACCTTC. Amino acid sequence: CASSEPAGGGYTF.

This chain connects TRBV20-1 to TRBJ1-1; D gene ambiguous. The V end was cut by 4 bases, the J end by 6 bases, with 9 bases between. Germline V gene data show CDR1 as DFQATT and CDR2 as SNEGSKA (reference sequence). This CDR3 spans 11 amino acids. CDR3 in DNA: TGCAGTGCTACCCCGGGTCCTGAAGCTTTCTTT. Its protein is CSATPGPEAFF.

The J gene is TRBJ2-3, the V gene TRBV9, with no clear D. The V and J ends lost 3 bases and 0 bases respectively, with 14 bases between them. CDR1 is SGDLS and CDR2 is YYNGEE in the germline V gene. The CDR3 is made up of 16 amino acids. This CDR3 is CASSASRLDSTDTQYF. Here the CDR3 DNA reads TGTGCCAGCAGCGCGTCCCGACTGGATAGCACAGATACGCAGTATTTT.

V gene TRBV6-5 combines with J gene TRBJ2-7; no reliable D call. Germline CDR1 is MNHEY and CDR2 is SVGAGI. The CDR3 has 11 residues. Trimming removed 5 bases from V and 2 bases from J, with 4 bases in between. In DNA form, the CDR3 reads TGTGCCAGCAGTCCAGCCTACGAGCAGTACTTC. The encoded protein is CASSPAYEQYF.

This sequence joins TRBV7-9 and TRBJ2-5, with D perhaps TRBD2 (5 bases). The germline CDR1 and CDR2 sequences are SEHNR and FQNEAQ (reference sequence). The CDR3 extends over 17 amino acids. V was clipped by 5 bases and J by 0 bases, with 19 bases between them. As DNA, the CDR3 is TGTGCCAGCAGCCAAAGACCTGAGGACTCACACCAAGAGACCCAGTACTTC. Its translation is CASSQRPEDSHQETQYF. Full variable domain (missing parts from reference TRBV7-9 and TRBJ2-5): DTGVSQNPRHKITKRGQNVTFRCDPISEHNRLYWYRQTLGQGPEFLTYFQNEAQLEKSRLLSDRFSAERPKGSFSTLEIQRTEQGDSAMYLCASSQRPEDSHQETQYFGPGTRLLVL.

This clone has more than one count but fewer than ten. The chain has TRBV10-3 and TRBJ2-3; weak D call: TRBD1 (6 bases). Germline V gene sequence: CDR1 ENHRY, CDR2 SYGVKD. V dropped 6 bases and J dropped 5 bases, with 12 bases sitting between them. The CDR3 runs to 13 residues. The CDR3 region is CAIRDSGEDTQYF. DNA of the CDR3: TGTGCCATCAGGGATTCAGGGGAAGATACGCAGTATTTT.

The V and J genes are TRBV19 and TRBJ2-2; D is possibly TRBD1 (5 bases). Trimming removed 3 bases at V and 2 bases at J, with 10 bases between. The V gene's germline CDR1 is LNHDA and CDR2 SQIVND (reference sequence). This CDR3 region has 15 residues. The CDR3 DNA reads TGTGCCAGTAGTATCAAACAGGACAACACCGGGGAGCTGTTTTTT. This gives the protein CASSIKQDNTGELFF. The variable domain in full, with the rest retrieved from reference TRBV19 and TRBJ2-2, is DGGITQSPKYLFRKEGQNVTLSCEQNLNHDAMYWYRQDPGQGLRLIYYSQIVNDFQKGDIAEGYSVSREKKESFPLTVTSAQKNPTAFYLCASSIKQDNTGELFFGEGSRLTVL.

The chain couples TRBV29-1 to TRBJ2-5; possibly TRBD1 for D (6 bases). This CDR3 is built from 13 residues. The V gene's germline CDR1 is SQVTM and CDR2 ANQGSEA. The V gene lost 8 bases and the J gene lost 1 base, with 14 bases spanning the gap. In DNA, the CDR3 is TGCAGCACAGACACAGGGAGCCAAGAGACCCAGTACTTC. Translating gives CSTDTGSQETQYF. The complete variable domain, with remaining parts taken from reference TRBV29-1 and TRBJ2-5, reads SAVISQKPSRDICQRGTSLTIQCQVDSQVTMMFWYRQQPGQSLTLIATANQGSEATYESGFVIDKFPISRPNLTFSTLTVSNMSPEDSSIYLCSTDTGSQETQYFGPGTRLLVL.

This chain uses TRBV6-5 with TRBJ1-2; TRBD1 matches at 7 bases. The germline gives CDR1 MNHEY, CDR2 SVGAGI. This CDR3 comprises 15 residues. The V segment lost 6 bases and the J segment 3 bases; nucleotides outside the gene matches: 10. As DNA, the CDR3 is TGTGCCAGCAGCCCCGGGACAGCTATTGACTATGGCTACACCTTC. This encodes CASSPGTAIDYGYTF.

The chain carries TRBV28 and TRBJ2-5; TRBD2 agrees at 11 bases. The CDR3 has 15 amino acids. J was trimmed by 2 bases and V by 5 bases; bases with no gene match: 4. In germline, CDR1 is MDHEN, CDR2 SYDVKM. The CDR3 nucleotides read TGTGCCAGCAGTCCAGTAGCGGGAGGGCAAGAGACCCAGTACTTC. This encodes CASSPVAGGQETQYF.